This is a list of T cell receptor beta chains from one sample in a study of CD8 T cell repertoires and HIV-1 epitope variants. Sequencing was performed with immunoSEQ multiplex PCR; in TCRdb, only in-frame clones are kept and a portion is missing. The sample lists 4,000 or so clones, about 64% occurring once. The antigens of these receptors remain unknown. What was sequenced was cultured CD8+ T cells derived from PBMCs. Receptors were obtained from a male donor with HIV. Both conserved end residues are part of each CDR3. The order of the fields is J gene, D gene, clone size, V gene, CDR3 DNA, CDR3 protein. The D gene is left open where the match is weak. Clone size, where shown, is once, few, many, or a class for clones that have expanded.

j_gene: TRBJ1-4; d_gene: TRBD1; abundance: -; v_gene: TRBV19; CDR3nt: TGTGCCAGTAGTGCTACAGGGGGCGGTGAAAAACTGTTTTTT; CDR3aa: CASSATGGGEKLFF
j_gene: TRBJ2-7; d_gene: -; abundance: -; v_gene: TRBV7-2; CDR3nt: TGTGCCAGCAGCTTAGGGACATTGAGCTCCTACGAGCAGTACTTC; CDR3aa: CASSLGTLSSYEQYF
j_gene: TRBJ1-3; d_gene: -; abundance: -; v_gene: TRBV29-1; CDR3nt: TGCAGCGTTGTACTTCCCTCTGGAAACACCATATATTTT; CDR3aa: CSVVLPSGNTIYF
j_gene: TRBJ1-1; d_gene: -; abundance: -; v_gene: TRBV7-2; CDR3nt: TGTGCCAGCAGCTTAGGAGGGTCAGGATCCTTTAGGGTGGACACTGAAGCTTTCTTT; CDR3aa: CASSLGGSGSFRVDTEAFF
j_gene: TRBJ1-1; d_gene: -; abundance: large; v_gene: TRBV28; CDR3nt: TGTGCCACCTTTCCGACAGGCTCGAACACTGAAGCTTTCTTT; CDR3aa: CATFPTGSNTEAFF
j_gene: TRBJ2-7; d_gene: -; abundance: -; v_gene: TRBV28; CDR3nt: TGTGCCAGCAGTTTATGGGAGCGCGAGCAGTACTTC; CDR3aa: CASSLWEREQYF
j_gene: TRBJ2-3; d_gene: TRBD2; abundance: few; v_gene: TRBV19; CDR3nt: TGTGCCAGTAGAGGTAGCGGGGGGCTTTTACCTAGCACAGATACGCAGTATTTT; CDR3aa: CASRGSGGLLPSTDTQYF
j_gene: TRBJ2-7; d_gene: TRBD2; abundance: once; v_gene: TRBV7-9; CDR3nt: TGTGCCAGCAGCCCCGCTTTGGGGGGGGAATCCTACGAGCAGTACTTC; CDR3aa: CASSPALGGESYEQYF
j_gene: TRBJ2-6; d_gene: TRBD1; abundance: -; v_gene: TRBV2; CDR3nt: TGTGCCAGCATTACGACAGGGGGCCTTGGCTCTGGGGCCAACGTCCTGACTTTC; CDR3aa: CASITTGGLGSGANVLTF
j_gene: TRBJ1-2; d_gene: -; abundance: -; v_gene: TRBV6-5; CDR3nt: TGTGCCAGCACTGCCGGTGGGCATGGCTACACCTTC; CDR3aa: CASTAGGHGYTF
j_gene: TRBJ1-4; d_gene: -; abundance: -; v_gene: TRBV15; CDR3nt: TGTGCCACCAGCCAAGCCCGGGGTCCCCGGTCGGTGGTGTTTTTT; CDR3aa: CATSQARGPRSVVFF
j_gene: TRBJ1-5; d_gene: -; abundance: -; v_gene: TRBV9; CDR3nt: TGTGCCAGCAGCGTAGGGGGGGCAGGTCAGCCCCAGCATTTT; CDR3aa: CASSVGGAGQPQHF
j_gene: TRBJ2-1; d_gene: -; abundance: -; v_gene: TRBV28; CDR3nt: TGTGCCAGCAGCTACTACAATGAGCAGTTCTTC; CDR3aa: CASSYYNEQFF
j_gene: TRBJ1-2; d_gene: TRBD1; abundance: -; v_gene: TRBV30; CDR3nt: TGTGCCTGGAGTACCGGACAGGTTTATGGCTACACCTTC; CDR3aa: CAWSTGQVYGYTF
j_gene: TRBJ2-7; d_gene: -; abundance: -; v_gene: TRBV7-9; CDR3nt: TGTGCCAGCAGCTTAGCGGGGGCAGGTAGGAGCTCCTACGAGCAGTACTTC; CDR3aa: CASSLAGAGRSSYEQYF
j_gene: TRBJ2-1; d_gene: TRBD2; abundance: -; v_gene: TRBV5-6; CDR3nt: TGTGCCAGAGCGGTACTAGCGGGAGGCCAGGCTTACAATGAGCAGTTCTTC; CDR3aa: CARAVLAGGQAYNEQFF
j_gene: TRBJ2-1; d_gene: TRBD2; abundance: -; v_gene: TRBV7-6; CDR3nt: TGTGCCAGCAGCCCCGGGGGGGGCGAGCAGTTCTTC; CDR3aa: CASSPGGGEQFF
j_gene: TRBJ2-1; d_gene: TRBD2; abundance: -; v_gene: TRBV5-1; CDR3nt: TGCGCCAGCAGCTTTTTGGTGCCTCCAGGGACTAGCGGGAGCAATGAGCAGTTCTTC; CDR3aa: CASSFLVPPGTSGSNEQFF
j_gene: TRBJ2-7; d_gene: -; abundance: -; v_gene: TRBV27; CDR3nt: TGTGCCGTGAGAGGGAACTCCTACGAGCAGTACTTC; CDR3aa: CAVRGNSYEQYF
j_gene: TRBJ1-1; d_gene: -; abundance: -; v_gene: TRBV12-5; CDR3nt: TGCGTCACGCGAGGCGCTTTCTTT; CDR3aa: CVTRGAFF
j_gene: TRBJ2-7; d_gene: -; abundance: -; v_gene: TRBV28; CDR3nt: TGTGCCAGCAGTTTACACCCTTTGAGATACGAGCAGTACTTC; CDR3aa: CASSLHPLRYEQYF
j_gene: TRBJ2-7; d_gene: TRBD1; abundance: -; v_gene: TRBV28; CDR3nt: TGTGCCAGCAGTTTATGGGACAGGGGGCCCTCCTACGAGCAGTACTTC; CDR3aa: CASSLWDRGPSYEQYF
j_gene: TRBJ2-1; d_gene: -; abundance: -; v_gene: TRBV7-3; CDR3nt: TGTGCCAGCAGCTTACAGGGGAACAATGAGCAGTTCTTC; CDR3aa: CASSLQGNNEQFF
j_gene: TRBJ1-6; d_gene: -; abundance: -; v_gene: TRBV6-5; CDR3nt: TGTGCCAGCAGTACCGGGACTGATAATTCACCCCTCCACTTT; CDR3aa: CASSTGTDNSPLHF
j_gene: TRBJ2-7; d_gene: -; abundance: -; v_gene: TRBV7-2; CDR3nt: TGTGCCAGCAGCCTCCATAGAGACTACGAGCAGTACTTC; CDR3aa: CASSLHRDYEQYF
j_gene: TRBJ2-2; d_gene: -; abundance: -; v_gene: TRBV5-6; CDR3nt: TGTGCCAGCAGCCCCGGGGTCTACACCGGGGAGCTGTTTTTT; CDR3aa: CASSPGVYTGELFF
j_gene: TRBJ2-3; d_gene: TRBD2; abundance: few; v_gene: TRBV7-8; CDR3nt: TGTGCCAGCAGCTTAGGTTACGCGGGGGGTCCCACAGATACGCAGTATTTT; CDR3aa: CASSLGYAGGPTDTQYF
j_gene: TRBJ1-2; d_gene: -; abundance: large; v_gene: TRBV5-6; CDR3nt: TGTGCCAGCAGCCCTTGGCCGGTAGAATTGGACTATGGCTACACCTTC; CDR3aa: CASSPWPVELDYGYTF
j_gene: TRBJ2-3; d_gene: TRBD1; abundance: once; v_gene: TRBV28; CDR3nt: TGTGCCAGCAGTTCACAGGACAGGGGGCATACAGATACGCAGTATTTT; CDR3aa: CASSSQDRGHTDTQYF
j_gene: TRBJ2-7; d_gene: TRBD2; abundance: few; v_gene: TRBV11-3; CDR3nt: TGTGCCAGCAGCTTAGGACTAGCGGGCCGCACTGACTACGAGCAGTACTTC; CDR3aa: CASSLGLAGRTDYEQYF
j_gene: TRBJ1-2; d_gene: -; abundance: -; v_gene: TRBV27; CDR3nt: TGTGCCAGCAGTCCCACAGTGGCGATATATGGCTACACCTTC; CDR3aa: CASSPTVAIYGYTF
j_gene: TRBJ2-1; d_gene: -; abundance: -; v_gene: TRBV7-2; CDR3nt: TGTGCCAGCAGCTTAGGGGCAGGGGATTGGAATGAGCAGTTCTTC; CDR3aa: CASSLGAGDWNEQFF
j_gene: TRBJ1-1; d_gene: TRBD1; abundance: -; v_gene: TRBV9; CDR3nt: TGTGCCAGCAGCGCTTGGACAGGGATGAACACTGAAGCTTTCTTT; CDR3aa: CASSAWTGMNTEAFF